There are a few counts of the clone carrying this T cell receptor (beta chain). This sample stems from a study of blood T cell repertoires in COVID-19. Study overall: Whether acute or convalescent, the COVID-19 samples came from the United States, Italy and Spain.

Sequencing was performed with immunoSEQ multiplex PCR; in TCRdb, only in-frame clones are kept and a portion is missing. The sample includes 76,000 or so clones, roughly 89% of them seen just once. The CDR3 has 19 residues. CDR1 and CDR2 from the germline V gene are MNHEY and SVGEGT. V shed 2 bases, J shed 0 bases, and the junction held 8 bases outside the gene matches. Input material: peripheral blood. This clonotype originated in a human donor in a cohort sampled during active COVID-19. The rearrangement joins TRBV6-2 or TRBV6-3 to TRBJ1-5; 12 nucleotides line up with TRBD1. In nucleotides, the CDR3 is TGTGCCAGCAGTTACAACCGGGACAGGGGGCTCGCTAGCAATCAGCCCCAGCATTTT. Its protein product is CASSYNRDRGLASNQPQHF.